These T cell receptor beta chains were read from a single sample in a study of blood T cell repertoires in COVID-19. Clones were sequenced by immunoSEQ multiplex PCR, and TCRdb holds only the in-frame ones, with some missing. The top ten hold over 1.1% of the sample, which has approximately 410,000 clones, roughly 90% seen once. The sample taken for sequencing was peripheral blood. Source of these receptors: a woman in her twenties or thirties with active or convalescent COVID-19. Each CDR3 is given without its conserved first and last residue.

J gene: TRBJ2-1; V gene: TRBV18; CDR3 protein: ASSPPGYNEQF
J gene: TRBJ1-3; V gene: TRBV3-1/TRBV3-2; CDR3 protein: ASSPRQGGHSGNTIY
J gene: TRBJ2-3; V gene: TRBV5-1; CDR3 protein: ASSLGTGGIADTQY
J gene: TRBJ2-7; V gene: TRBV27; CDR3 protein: ASSPGDRRTGEQY
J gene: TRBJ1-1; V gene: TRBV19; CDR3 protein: ASEDKTGGNTEAF
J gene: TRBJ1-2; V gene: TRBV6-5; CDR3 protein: ASSYLEQGYGYT
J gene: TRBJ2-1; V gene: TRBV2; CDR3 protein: ASRRGSYNEQF
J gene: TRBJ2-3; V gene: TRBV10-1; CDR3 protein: ASSYEGATDTQY
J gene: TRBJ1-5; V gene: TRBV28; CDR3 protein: ASSFRRNNQPQH
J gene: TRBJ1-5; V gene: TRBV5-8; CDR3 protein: ASSSNHGDSSARNQPQH
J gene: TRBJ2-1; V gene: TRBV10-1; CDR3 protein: ASSEGGTADTYNEQF
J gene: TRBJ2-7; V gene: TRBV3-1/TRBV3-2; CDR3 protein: ASSQEGRGSYSYEQY
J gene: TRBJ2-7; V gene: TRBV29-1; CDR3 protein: SVEDLESESYEQY
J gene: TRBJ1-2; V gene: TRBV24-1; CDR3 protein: ATSDLDRRYGYT
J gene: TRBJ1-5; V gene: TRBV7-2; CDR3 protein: ASSSVESSNQPQH
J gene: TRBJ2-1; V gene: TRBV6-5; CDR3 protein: ASSLPGLTNEQF
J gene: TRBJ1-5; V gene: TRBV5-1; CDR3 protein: ASSLTGNQPQH
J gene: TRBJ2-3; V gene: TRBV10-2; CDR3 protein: ASSETGGTDTQY
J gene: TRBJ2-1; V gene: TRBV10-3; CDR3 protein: AISPGLAGVAEQF
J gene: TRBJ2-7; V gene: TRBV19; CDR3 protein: ASGSGGSYEQY
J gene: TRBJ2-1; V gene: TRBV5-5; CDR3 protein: ASSPFSGGAGNEQF
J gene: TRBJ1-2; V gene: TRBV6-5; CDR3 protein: ATTQGANYGYT
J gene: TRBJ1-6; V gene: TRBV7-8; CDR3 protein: ASSLVGLNSPLH
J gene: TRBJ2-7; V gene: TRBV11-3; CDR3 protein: ASSLRRGYEQY
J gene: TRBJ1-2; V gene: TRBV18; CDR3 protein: ASSPPSGYGYT
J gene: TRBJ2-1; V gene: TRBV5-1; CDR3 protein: ASRGGSNGEQF
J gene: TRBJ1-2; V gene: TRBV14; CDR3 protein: ASSQGGQGSSGYT
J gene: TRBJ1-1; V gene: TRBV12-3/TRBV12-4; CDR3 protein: ASSLSETAGAF
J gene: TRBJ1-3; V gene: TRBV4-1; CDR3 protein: ASSQGRAVGANSGNTIY
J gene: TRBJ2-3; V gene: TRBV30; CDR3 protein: AWSLGGSADTQY
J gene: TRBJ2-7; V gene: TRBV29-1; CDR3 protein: SVDGQANEQY
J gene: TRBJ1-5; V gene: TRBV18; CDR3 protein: ASSYLGQGTQPQH
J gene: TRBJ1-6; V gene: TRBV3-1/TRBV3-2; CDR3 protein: ASSHLGDRTSPLH
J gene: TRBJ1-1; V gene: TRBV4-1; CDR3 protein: ASSQYDRQGLFANTEAF
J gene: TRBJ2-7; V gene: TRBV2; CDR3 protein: ASSSHGTSGSPKQY
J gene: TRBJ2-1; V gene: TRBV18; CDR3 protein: ASSMRQGGYYNEQF
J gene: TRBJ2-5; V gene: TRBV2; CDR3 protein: ASTHEGARLQETQY
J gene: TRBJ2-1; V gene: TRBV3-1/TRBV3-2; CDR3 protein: ASSQGTTSISYNEQF
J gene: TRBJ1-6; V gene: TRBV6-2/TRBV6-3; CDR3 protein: ASSFQQGSPLH
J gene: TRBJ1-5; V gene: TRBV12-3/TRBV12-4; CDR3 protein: ASRTGAQPQH
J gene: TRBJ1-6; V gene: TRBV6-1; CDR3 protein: ASSEALSGSPLH
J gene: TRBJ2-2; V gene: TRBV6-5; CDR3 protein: ASKGTGRVELF